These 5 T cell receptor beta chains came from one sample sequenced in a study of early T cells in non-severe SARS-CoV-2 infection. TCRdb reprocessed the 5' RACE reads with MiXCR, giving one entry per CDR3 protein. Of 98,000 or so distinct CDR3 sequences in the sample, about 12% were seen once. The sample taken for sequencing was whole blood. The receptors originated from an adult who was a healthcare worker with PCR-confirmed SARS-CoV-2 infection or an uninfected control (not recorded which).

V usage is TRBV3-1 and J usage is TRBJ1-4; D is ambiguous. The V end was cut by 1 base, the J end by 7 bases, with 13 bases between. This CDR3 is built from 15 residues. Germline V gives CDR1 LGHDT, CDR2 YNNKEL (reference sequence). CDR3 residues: CASSQVGWVGEKLFF. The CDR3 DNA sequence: TGTGCCAGCAGCCAAGTTGGCTGGGTGGGTGAAAAACTGTTTTTT.

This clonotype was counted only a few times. CDR3 sequence (DNA): TGCGCCAGCAGCTCTCAGGGGAGTACTGAAGCTTTCTTT. Translating it yields CASSSQGSTEAFF. This chain connects TRBV5-1 to TRBJ1-1; D may be TRBD1 (6 bases). The CDR3 loop spans 13 amino acids. The germline gives CDR1 SGHRS, CDR2 YFSETQ. V lost 3 bases to trimming and J lost 5 bases, with 11 bases between them.

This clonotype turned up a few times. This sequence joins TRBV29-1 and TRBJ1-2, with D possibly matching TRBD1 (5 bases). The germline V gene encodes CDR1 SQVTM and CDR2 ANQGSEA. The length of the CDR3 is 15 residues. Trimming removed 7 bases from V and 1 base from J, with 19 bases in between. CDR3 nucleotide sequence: TGCAGCGGGGGCTCCCCCTGGGGGGTTAACTATGGCTACACCTTC. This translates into CSGGSPWGVNYGYTF.

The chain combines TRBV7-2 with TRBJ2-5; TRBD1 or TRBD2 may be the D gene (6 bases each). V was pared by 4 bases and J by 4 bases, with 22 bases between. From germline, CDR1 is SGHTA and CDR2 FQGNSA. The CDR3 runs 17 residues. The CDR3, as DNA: TGTGCCAGCAGCTGGGGGCAGGCGGGACTCTCGGGAGAGACCCAGTACTTC. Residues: CASSWGQAGLSGETQYF.

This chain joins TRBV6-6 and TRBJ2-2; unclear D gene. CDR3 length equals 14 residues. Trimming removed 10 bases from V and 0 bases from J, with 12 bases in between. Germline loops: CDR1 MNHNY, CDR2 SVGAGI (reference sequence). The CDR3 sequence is CATCAGSNTGELFF. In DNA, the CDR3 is TGTGCCACTTGCGCTGGCTCGAACACCGGGGAGCTGTTTTTT.